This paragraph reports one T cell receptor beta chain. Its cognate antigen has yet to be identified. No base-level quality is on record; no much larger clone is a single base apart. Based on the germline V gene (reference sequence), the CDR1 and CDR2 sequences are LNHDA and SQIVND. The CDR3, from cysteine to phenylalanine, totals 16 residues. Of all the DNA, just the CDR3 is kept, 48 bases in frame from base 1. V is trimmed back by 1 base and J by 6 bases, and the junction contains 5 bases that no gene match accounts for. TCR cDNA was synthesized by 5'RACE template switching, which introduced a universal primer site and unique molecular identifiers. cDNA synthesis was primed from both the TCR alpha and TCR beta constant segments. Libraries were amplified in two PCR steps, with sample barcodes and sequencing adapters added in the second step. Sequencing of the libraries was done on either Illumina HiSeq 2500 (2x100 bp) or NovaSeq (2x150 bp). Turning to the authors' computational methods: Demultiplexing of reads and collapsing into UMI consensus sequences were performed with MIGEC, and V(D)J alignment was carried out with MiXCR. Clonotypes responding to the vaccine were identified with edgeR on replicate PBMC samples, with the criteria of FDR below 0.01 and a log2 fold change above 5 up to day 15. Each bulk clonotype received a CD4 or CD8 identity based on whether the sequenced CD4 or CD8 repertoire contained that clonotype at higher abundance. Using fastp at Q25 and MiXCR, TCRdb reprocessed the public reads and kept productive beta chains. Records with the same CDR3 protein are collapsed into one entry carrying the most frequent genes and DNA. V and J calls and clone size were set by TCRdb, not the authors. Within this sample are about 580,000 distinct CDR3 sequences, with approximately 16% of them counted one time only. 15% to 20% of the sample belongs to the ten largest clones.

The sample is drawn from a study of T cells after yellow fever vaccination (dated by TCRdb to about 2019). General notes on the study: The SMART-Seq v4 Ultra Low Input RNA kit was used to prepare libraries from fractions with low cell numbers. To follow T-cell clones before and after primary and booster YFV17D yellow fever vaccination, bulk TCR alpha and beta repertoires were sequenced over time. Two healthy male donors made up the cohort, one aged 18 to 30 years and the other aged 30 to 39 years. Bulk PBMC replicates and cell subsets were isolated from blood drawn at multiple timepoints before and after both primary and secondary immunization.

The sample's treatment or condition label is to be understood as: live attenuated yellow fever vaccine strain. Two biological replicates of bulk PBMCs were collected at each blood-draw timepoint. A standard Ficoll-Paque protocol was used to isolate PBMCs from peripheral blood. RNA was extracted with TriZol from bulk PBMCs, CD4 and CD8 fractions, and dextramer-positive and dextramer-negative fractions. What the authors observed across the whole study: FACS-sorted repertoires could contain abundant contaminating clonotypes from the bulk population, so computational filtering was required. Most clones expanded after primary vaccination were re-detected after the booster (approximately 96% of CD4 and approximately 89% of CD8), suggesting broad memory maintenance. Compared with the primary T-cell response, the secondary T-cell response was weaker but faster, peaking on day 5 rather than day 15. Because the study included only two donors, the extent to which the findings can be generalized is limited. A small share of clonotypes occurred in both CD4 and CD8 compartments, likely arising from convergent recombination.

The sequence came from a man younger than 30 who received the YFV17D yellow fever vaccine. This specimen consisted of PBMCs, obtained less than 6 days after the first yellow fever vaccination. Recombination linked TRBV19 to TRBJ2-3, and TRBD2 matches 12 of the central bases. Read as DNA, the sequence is TGTGCCAGTAGTATAGGAAGACTAGCGGGGGCTGATACGCAGTATTTT. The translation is CASSIGRLAGADTQYF. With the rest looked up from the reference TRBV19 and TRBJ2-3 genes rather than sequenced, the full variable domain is DGGITQSPKYLFRKEGQNVTLSCEQNLNHDAMYWYRQDPGQGLRLIYYSQIVNDFQKGDIAEGYSVSREKKESFPLTVTSAQKNPTAFYLCASSIGRLAGADTQYFGPGTRLTVL.